This T cell receptor (beta chain) was sequenced during a study of cytomegalovirus exposure and HLA in healthy donors. On the study more broadly: Unique TCR beta sequences numbering approximately 120 million came from around 180 million T cells in an earlier analysis.

Trimming cost V 6 bases and J 2 bases; bases outside gene matches: 3. Germline loops: CDR1 SNHLY, CDR2 FYNNEI. This CDR3 is 13 amino acids long. General observations from the study: Some TCR beta chains (more than 150 of them) were listed as cytomegalovirus-associated. High specificity and sensitivity for cytomegalovirus status were reported for the classifier. A missense DCLRE1C variant was associated with V- and J-gene trimming of TCR beta chains in a later analysis, and an independent cohort replicated the association.

Remarks on this clone: Antigen unknown.

Primers: 60 Vbeta forward and 13 Jbeta reverse. Assay: immunoSEQ multiplex PCR; the TCRdb copy retains only in-frame clones and omits some. The sample carries 100,000 to 150,000 clones, over 70% recorded once. The chain uses TRBV2 and TRBJ1-1; the match to TRBD1 covers 7 bases. The origin of this receptor is a man aged 35-49 years in good health and CMV-seropositive. The sample was PBMCs. CDR3 protein: CASRKGANTEAFF. In DNA, the CDR3 is TGTGCCAGCAGGAAGGGGGCAAACACTGAAGCTTTCTTT.